This T cell receptor (beta chain) was sequenced for a study of T cell repertoires in ileal Crohn's disease (dated by TCRdb to about 2019). Notes on the research overall: Median disease duration was approximately 8 years, and roughly 35% of patients were identified as active smokers at the time of surgery. Surgery was performed for a complication in all patients, with stricturing disease in approximately 60% and penetrating disease in approximately 40%. Roughly half of the patients were given postoperative therapy, with around 20 on anti-TNF agents and over 9 on thiopurines. MI samples were biopsies from the proximal margin of the surgical specimen. Around 500 nanograms of biopsy DNA per sample were submitted for commercial TCRB immunosequencing. TCR repertoire analysis was performed in around 61 Crohn's disease patients drawn from a prospective multicentre cohort. The study was conducted in parallel with a multicentre cohort that was designed to identify predictors of early endoscopic recurrence following ileocolonic resection. Endoscopic postoperative recurrence was defined as a Rutgeerts score above i0. A total of roughly 150 mucosal samples from approximately 57 patients were sequenced, collected from several sites on the surgical specimen as well as at postoperative endoscopy. The full study reports these points: Compared with non-smokers, patients who were active smokers at surgery showed a significantly higher proportion of clonal expansions (around 24% vs 18%, p=0.02). Mucosal CD4 and CD8 T cells were sorted and sequenced only in a subgroup of patients, the size of which was not stated. Compared with CD4 T cells, sorted CD8 T cells held more high-frequency clones, which suggests that the mucosal expansions were mostly CD8. Higher percentages of high-frequency clones at the time of surgery were linked to endoscopic recurrence, and every patient with clonality above 26.8% (18/57) had recurrence.

This clone was recorded a few times. Its cognate antigen has yet to be identified. No per-base quality is available; no much larger clone lies one base away. Library preparation used the immunoSEQ multiplex PCR assay. CDR3 regions were amplified from genomic DNA by Adaptive Biotechnology using a two-step, amplification bias-controlled multiplex PCR. Primers covering every V and J gene segment were used in the first PCR, while barcodes and Illumina adapters were added in the second PCR. An Illumina instrument was used to sequence the CDR3 libraries. As for the original processing: Vendor-provided pipelines were combined with custom analysis of raw data in R/Bioconductor under R version 3.3.0. Clonality, ranging from 0 to 1, was calculated as the inverse of the normalised Shannon entropy of all productive clones. High-frequency clones were defined as the repertoire share of the top 100 clones, retaining only clones passing a 95% confidence test. Overlap between samples was measured with the Morisita-Horn index, while repertoire diversity was measured with the Simpson index. TCRdb retrieved this table from immuneACCESS and kept in-frame rearrangements only. Not all clones are present; in checked studies, unresolved V genes account for under half, and no reason is known for the remainder. The D gene and trimming were derived from the DNA, and the V and J assignments and clone size from that table. The sample records 7,000 or so clones, around 70% of which are singletons. 7.5% to 10% of the sample lies in the top ten.

The CDR3 starts with the cysteine, ends with the phenylalanine, and has 15 residues. The sequence is cut down to CDR3 DNA, 45 bases in frame from base 1. As encoded in the germline V gene, CDR1 is SGHRS while CDR2 is YFSETQ. After removal of 3 bases from V and 3 bases from J, the junction retains 9 bases not matched to a gene. The time point label here, explained by the study, means: proximal margin of the surgical specimen (macroscopically non-inflamed). To be eligible, patients had to be adults with ileal or ileocolonic Crohn's disease and an indication for ileocolonic resection. Whole ileal mucosal biopsies were stored frozen at -80°C before DNA extraction. Genomic DNA was extracted from frozen whole biopsies with a TRizol-based method and quantified on a NanoDrop 2000 spectrophotometer.

The sample taken for sequencing was ileal tissue. Here the chain combines TRBV5-1 and TRBJ2-7; the central 7 bases match TRBD1. The clonotype comes from an adult with Crohn's disease. The CDR3 region reads CASSSRQGSNYEQYF. The nucleotides read TGCGCCAGCAGCTCGCGACAGGGCTCTAACTACGAGCAGTACTTC.